One sample yielded the 25 T cell receptor beta chains listed below, sequenced in a study of cytomegalovirus exposure and HLA in healthy donors listed by TCRdb under 2017. The library was built by means of the immunoSEQ multiplex PCR assay. A mixture of 60 forward primers for TCR Vbeta segments and 13 reverse primers for TCR Jbeta segments was used in the multiplex PCR. TCRdb carries this immuneACCESS record with in-frame sequences only. Its versions omit some clonotypes, under half of them owing to an unresolved V gene in the studies checked, with the rest unexplained. The sample has about 50,000 clones on record, 81% of them singletons. 2% to 3% of the sample rests with the top ten. Sequencing used PBMCs. These receptors came from a boy younger than 18 in good health and CMV-seropositive.

This chain uses TRBV7-2 with TRBJ1-1; no clear D. The germline gives CDR1 SGHTA, CDR2 FQGNSA. The germline V and J ends were trimmed by 3 bases and 3 bases, with 5 bases remaining between them. The CDR3 is 12 residues long. CDR3 DNA sequence: TGTGCCAGCAGCTTTGGCTACACTGAAGCTTTCTTT. Its protein is CASSFGYTEAFF.

The chain is built from TRBV19 and TRBJ1-3; D gene unclear. Trimming took off 7 bases at V and 0 bases at J, with 10 bases between the two ends. Germline values: CDR1 LNHDA, CDR2 SQIVND (reference sequence). This CDR3 contains 14 residues. The CDR3 nucleotides are TGTGCCAGTACAACCCAGATCTCTGGAAACACCATATATTTT. Its translation is CASTTQISGNTIYF.

This sequence joins TRBV10-3 and TRBJ2-5; D uncertain. The DNA end favors TRBJ2-7, so the J call may be wrong. Germline loops: CDR1 ENHRY, CDR2 SYGVKD. CDR3 length: 13 amino acids. The CDR3 region has the DNA TGTGCCATCAGTGACCAAAATCCCTACGAGCAGTACTTC. Protein product: CAISDQNPYEQYF.

This clone was counted a few times. The chain uses TRBV4-2 and TRBJ2-5, with D uncertain. The V gene lost 2 bases and the J gene lost 2 bases, with 12 bases spanning the gap. Germline V gene sequence: CDR1 LGHNA, CDR2 YNFKEQ. The CDR3 extends over 15 amino acids. Written as DNA, the CDR3 is TGTGCCAGCAGCCAAAATAATGGGCAACAAGAGACCCAGTACTTC. Its translation is CASSQNNGQQETQYF.

The genes are TRBV6-7 and TRBJ1-2; D perhaps matches TRBD1 (5 bases). TRBV6-7 is placed among ORFs of uncertain function. This CDR3 contains 16 residues. Trimming stripped 1 base from V and 2 bases from J, with 14 bases between. DNA for the CDR3: TGTGCCAGCAGTTACTACTATTGGTCAGGGAACTATGGCTACACCTTC. Translation gives CASSYYYWSGNYGYTF.

This chain joins TRBV19 and TRBJ1-2; TRBD1 matches at 8 bases. Germline lookup yields CDR1 LNHDA and CDR2 SQIVND (reference sequence). There are 13 residues in the CDR3. V dropped 8 bases and J dropped 5; count of bases not matched to a gene: 7. In DNA form, the CDR3 reads TGTGCCAGTTACCGGGACAGGTATTATGGCTACACCTTC. Its translation: CASYRDRYYGYTF.

This chain joins TRBV27 and TRBJ1-5; 9 nucleotides agree with TRBD1. The length of the CDR3 is 19 residues. CDR1 is MNHEY, CDR2 SMNVEV, per germline (reference sequence). The V and J ends lost 3 bases and 5 bases, in that order; junction bases with no gene match: 17. CDR3 residues: CASSLIRVSWTGEYQPQHF. The CDR3 region has the DNA TGTGCCAGCAGTTTGATTCGTGTGAGTTGGACAGGGGAATATCAGCCCCAGCATTTT.

V and J are TRBV5-1 and TRBJ1-2; 8 positions match TRBD1. This CDR3 contains 14 residues. J gave up 4 bases and V 3 bases, and 5 bases lay outside the gene matches. Germline CDR1 reads SGHRS; CDR2 reads YFSETQ. This CDR3 reads CASSWDRFTYGYTF. The CDR3 DNA reads TGCGCCAGCAGCTGGGACAGGTTCACCTATGGCTACACCTTC.

J is TRBJ1-4 and V is TRBV5-6; a weak D match, TRBD1 (5 bases). This CDR3 has 14 amino acids. In germline, CDR1 is SGHDT, CDR2 YYEEEE. The ends were cut back, 4 bases at V and 1 base at J, with 8 bases in the middle. The CDR3 protein is CASSPGGTNEKLFF. For the CDR3, the DNA is TGTGCCAGCAGCCCCGGGGGAACTAATGAAAAACTGTTTTTT.

This clone was detected only once. V is TRBV19 and J is TRBJ1-2; D not resolved. Germline values: CDR1 LNHDA, CDR2 SQIVND (reference sequence). This CDR3 is 12 amino acids long. V was pared by 3 bases and J by 6 bases, with 8 bases between. CDR3: CASSIGGDGYTF. DNA of the CDR3: TGTGCCAGTAGTATTGGAGGCGATGGCTACACCTTC.

The chain couples TRBV5-4 to TRBJ1-6; D possibly corresponds to TRBD1 (5 bases). The CDR3 has 12 amino acids. Germline assignment: CDR1 SGHNT and CDR2 YYREEE (reference sequence). V was pared by 6 bases and J by 9 bases, with 10 bases between. Written as DNA, the CDR3 is TGTGCCAGCACGACAGAAAGTTCACCCCTCCACTTT. This encodes CASTTESSPLHF.

This sequence joins TRBV19 and TRBJ2-7, with TRBD1 matching 7 bases. The CDR3 sequence is 15 residues long. J was trimmed by 2 bases and V by 4 bases; bases with no gene match: 8. Germline CDR1 and CDR2: LNHDA and SQIVND (reference sequence). This chain's CDR3 is CASSRTGDPTYEQYF. The CDR3 bases are TGTGCCAGTAGTAGAACAGGGGATCCTACCTACGAGCAGTACTTC.

In its sample, this clone was seen once. The V call is TRBV6-5, the J call TRBJ1-3; D is undetermined. The germline V gene encodes CDR1 MNHEY and CDR2 SVGAGI. This CDR3 has 14 residues. V was clipped by 7 bases and J by 5 bases, with 15 bases between them. In DNA form, the CDR3 reads TGTGCCAGCACTCCCGGAGGGCTGAGAAACACCATATATTTT. Its translation: CASTPGGLRNTIYF.

This clone turned up a few times. This sequence joins TRBV6-5 and TRBJ2-7, with D possibly being TRBD1 (5 bases). This CDR3 is built from 14 residues. Germline V gives CDR1 MNHEY, CDR2 SVGAGI. V lost 5 bases and J lost 1, with 12 bases in between. CDR3 sequence (DNA): TGTGCCAGCAGTCAGACAGCGTTATCCTACGAGCAGTACTTC. Its translation: CASSQTALSYEQYF.

V is TRBV6-5 and J is TRBJ1-6, with 7 bases matching TRBD1. The CDR3 totals 14 residues. V trimming: 5 bases; J trimming: 10 bases; junction bases outside the gene matches: 8. The V gene's germline CDR1 is MNHEY and CDR2 SVGAGI. CDR3 coding DNA: TGTGCCAGCAGTCCTACAGGGGTTGGGTCACCCCTCCACTTT. This gives the protein CASSPTGVGSPLHF.

The chain recombines TRBV5-1 with TRBJ2-3; 8 bases align to TRBD2. With 0 bases clipped from V and 0 bases from J, the junction kept 6 bases outside the gene matches. CDR1 is SGHRS, CDR2 YFSETQ, per germline. This CDR3 spans 17 amino acids. In DNA, the CDR3 is TGCGCCAGCAGCTTGGCCGGGGTAGCGGGGAGCACAGATACGCAGTATTTT. Its translation: CASSLAGVAGSTDTQYF.

A single count supports this clone. The rearrangement links TRBV4-1 to TRBJ2-5; D is possibly TRBD2 (6 bases). The germline V gene encodes CDR1 MGHRA and CDR2 YSYEKL. V was clipped by 2 bases and J by 5 bases, with 15 bases between them. This CDR3 has 15 residues. CDR3 region: CASSQLYRGKETQYF. The CDR3 DNA reads TGCGCCAGCAGCCAACTATATCGGGGGAAGGAGACCCAGTACTTC.

This chain uses TRBV25-1 with TRBJ1-2; 7 nucleotides agree with TRBD1. The CDR3 contains 13 residues. CDR1 is MGHDK, CDR2 SYGVNS, per germline. J lost 5 bases, V lost 3 bases, and 3 bases had no gene match. CDR3 sequence (DNA): TGTGCCAGCAGTGATCCGACAGGGTATGGCTACACCTTC. It specifies CASSDPTGYGYTF.

This chain connects TRBV27 to TRBJ1-5; D uncertain. The germline V gene has CDR1 MNHEY and CDR2 SMNVEV (reference sequence). The length of the CDR3 is 13 residues. The V end lost 3 bases, the J end lost 4 bases, and 7 bases lay between the germline ends. The CDR3 reads CASSFSGNQPQHF. The CDR3 region has the DNA TGTGCCAGCAGTTTTTCCGGGAATCAGCCCCAGCATTTT.

This chain joins TRBV19 and TRBJ1-1; maybe TRBD1 (6 bases). Germline CDR1 reads LNHDA; CDR2 reads SQIVND (reference sequence). This CDR3 is 13 amino acids long. Trimming stripped 8 bases from V and 3 bases from J, with 13 bases between. CDR3 in DNA: TGTGCCAGTCTTGGGGACACCTACACTGAAGCTTTCTTT. Translated, it gives CASLGDTYTEAFF.

In this sample, this clone turned up once. The V gene is TRBV7-8, the J gene TRBJ1-6, with D unclear. Germline loops: CDR1 SGHVS, CDR2 FQNEAQ. The V end lost 0 bases, the J end lost 5 bases, and 8 bases lay between the germline ends. There are 15 residues in the CDR3. The CDR3: CASSLARNNNSPLHF. In nucleotides, the CDR3 is TGTGCCAGCAGCTTAGCCAGGAACAATAATTCACCCCTCCACTTT.

The chain couples TRBV7-8 to TRBJ2-3; unclear D gene. The V and J ends lost 2 bases and 3 bases respectively, with 6 bases between them. This CDR3 comprises 13 residues. Germline CDR1 SGHVS, CDR2 FQNEAQ. The CDR3 loop reads CASSLSSTDTQYF. CDR3 nucleotides: TGTGCCAGCAGCTTAAGCTCGACAGATACGCAGTATTTT.

V gene TRBV27 combines with J gene TRBJ2-7; D is perhaps TRBD1 (5 bases). Trimming removed 5 bases from V and 6 bases from J, with 14 bases in between. Germline V gene data show CDR1 as MNHEY and CDR2 as SMNVEV (reference sequence). The CDR3 contains 13 residues. CDR3 sequence: CASSPAGMSEQYF. DNA of the CDR3: TGTGCCAGCAGTCCGGCAGGGATGTCCGAGCAGTACTTC.

The rearrangement links TRBV6-1 to TRBJ2-5; no clear D gene. With 10 bases removed from V and 0 bases from J, the gap between germline ends came to 12 bases. Germline CDR1 is MNHNS and CDR2 is SASEGT. This CDR3 is 13 amino acids long. The CDR3 loop reads CAILPTYQETQYF. CDR3 nucleotides: TGTGCCATACTCCCCACGTACCAAGAGACCCAGTACTTC.

The J gene is TRBJ2-7, the V gene TRBV7-9, with D possibly TRBD1 on 5 matching bases. The CDR3 length is 14 residues. CDR1 is SEHNR, CDR2 FQNEAQ, per germline (reference sequence). The V gene lost 3 bases and the J gene lost 2 bases, with 11 bases spanning the gap. In DNA form, the CDR3 reads TGTGCCAGCAGCTTTAAGGGGAATACCTACGAGCAGTACTTC. This gives the protein CASSFKGNTYEQYF.